The following is a T cell receptor (beta chain) sequence with its context. Its antigen is still unknown. Patients with a history of autoimmune disease or on systemic immunosuppression were excluded. The CDR3 runs to 14 residues. Trimming pared 3 bases from V and 5 bases from J, leaving 13 bases between. The V gene's germline CDR1 is SGHTA and CDR2 FQGNSA. The sample belongs to a study of OX40 agonist ivuxolimab in advanced cancers. Overall study: Hepatocellular carcinoma, melanoma, renal cell or head and neck cancer occurred in dose-escalation patients. Patients achieving partial responses numbered three: one hepatocellular carcinoma case and two cutaneous melanoma cases.

Method: immunoSEQ multiplex PCR; TCRdb's copy keeps in-frame clones and lacks some. The sample holds 65,000 to 95,000 clones, about 91% seen once. Study-wide results and limits: Compared with CD4+, CD8+ T cells on average had more expanded clones.

The specimen was CD4+ or CD8+ T cells sorted from blood, collected in a trial of the OX40 agonist ivuxolimab. This sequence originates from an adult with an advanced solid tumor such as melanoma, head and neck, liver or kidney cancer. The V and J genes are TRBV7-2 and TRBJ2-5, with a possible D match to TRBD2 (5 bases). Here the CDR3 reads CASSLVARRETQYF. DNA for the CDR3: TGTGCCAGCAGCTTGGTTGCGAGGAGGGAGACCCAGTACTTC. The variable domain in full, completed from reference TRBV7-2 and TRBJ2-5, reads GAGVSQSPSNKVTEKGKDVELRCDPISGHTALYWYRQSLGQGLEFLIYFQGNSAPDKSGLPSDRFSAERTGGSVSTLTIQRTQQEDSAVYLCASSLVARRETQYFGPGTRLLVL.